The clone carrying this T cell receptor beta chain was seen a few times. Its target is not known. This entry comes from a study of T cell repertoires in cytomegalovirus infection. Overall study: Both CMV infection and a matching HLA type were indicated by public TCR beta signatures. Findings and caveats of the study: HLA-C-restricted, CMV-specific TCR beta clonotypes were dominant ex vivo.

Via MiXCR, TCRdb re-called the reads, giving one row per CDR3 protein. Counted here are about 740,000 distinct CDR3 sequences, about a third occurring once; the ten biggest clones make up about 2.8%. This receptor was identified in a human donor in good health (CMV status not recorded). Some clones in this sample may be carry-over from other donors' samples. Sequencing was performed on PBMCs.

As DNA, the CDR3 is TGTGCCAGCAGCCTCAATGGGGCAGATACGCAGTATTTT. Amino acid sequence: CASSLNGADTQYF. The chain has TRBV7-3 and TRBJ2-3; D gene uncertain. Trimming shortened V by 5 bases and J by 4 bases, and 10 bases separated the two germline ends. The CDR3 consists of 13 residues. Germline V gene lookup returns CDR1 SGHTA and CDR2 FQGTGA. The complete variable domain, with remaining parts taken from reference TRBV7-3 and TRBJ2-3, reads GAGVSQTPSNKVTEKGKYVELRCDPISGHTALYWYRQSLGQGPEFLIYFQGTGAADDSGLPNDRFFAVRPEGSVSTLKIQRTERGDSAVYLCASSLNGADTQYFGPGTRLTVL.